The 12 T cell receptor beta chains presented below share a single source sample, sequenced in a study of blood T cells in healthy people across ages. Together with a sample-barcoded 5' primer, a J-beta primer mix was included in a second PCR lasting roughly 6 to 12 cycles. TCRdb fed the 5' RACE reads into MiXCR, producing one record per CDR3 protein. The table records approximately 400,000 distinct CDR3 sequences, about 49% of them present only once. Material for sequencing was blood. The source is a man aged 60 to 69 in good health.

The J gene is TRBJ2-1, the V gene TRBV7-2; TRBD2 matches at 7 bases. Germline V gives CDR1 SGHTA, CDR2 FQGNSA. The CDR3 is 12 amino acids. J lost 15 bases, V lost 3 bases, and 8 bases had no gene match. The CDR3 here is CASSFGGGPGFF. The CDR3 DNA reads TGTGCCAGCAGCTTCGGGGGAGGGCCAGGGTTCTTC.

This clonotype has at least ten counts. The chain joins TRBV7-2 to TRBJ2-7; 10 bases align to TRBD1. Germline values: CDR1 SGHTA, CDR2 FQGNSA. J gave up 2 bases and V 2 bases, and 6 bases lay outside the gene matches. The CDR3 consists of 16 residues. The chain's CDR3 is CASSLMGQGITYEQYF. The CDR3 DNA sequence: TGTGCCAGCAGCTTAATGGGACAGGGGATAACCTACGAGCAGTACTTC. The full variable domain, with the rest looked up from reference TRBV7-2 and TRBJ2-7, is GAGVSQSPSNKVTEKGKDVELRCDPISGHTALYWYRQSLGQGLEFLIYFQGNSAPDKSGLPSDRFSAERTGGSVSTLTIQRTQQEDSAVYLCASSLMGQGITYEQYFGPGTRLTVT.

The CDR3 here is CASSLYSVGRSYGYTF. The CDR3 coding sequence is TGTGCCAGCAGCTTGTATAGCGTGGGCAGGTCATATGGCTACACCTTC. The rearrangement joins TRBV5-4 to TRBJ1-2, with D uncertain. The germline V gene encodes CDR1 SGHNT and CDR2 YYREEE (reference sequence). This CDR3 comprises 16 residues. The V and J ends lost 1 base and 5 bases respectively, with 18 bases between them. The whole variable domain, remainder taken from reference TRBV5-4 and TRBJ1-2, is ETGVTQSPTHLIKTRGQQVTLRCSSQSGHNTVSWYQQALGQGPQFIFQYYREEENGRGNFPPRFSGLQFPNYSSELNVNALELDDSALYLCASSLYSVGRSYGYTFGSGTRLTVV.

The chain couples TRBV11-2 to TRBJ2-1, with 14 bases aligning to TRBD2. The CDR3 consists of 15 residues. The germline V gene has CDR1 SGHAT and CDR2 FQNNGV. The J segment lost 9 bases and the V segment lost 5 bases, leaving 6 bases of the junction unmatched. DNA of the CDR3: TGTGCCAGCAGCCCGACTAGCGGGGGGGCGGTTGAGCAGTTCTTC. The encoded protein is CASSPTSGGAVEQFF.

V usage is TRBV5-1 and J usage is TRBJ1-4; D uncertain. This CDR3 is 14 amino acids long. The germline V and J ends were trimmed by 2 bases and 7 bases, with 12 bases remaining between them. The germline gives CDR1 SGHRS, CDR2 YFSETQ. The CDR3 DNA reads TGCGCCAGCAGCTTCGGTGGGGAAGGTGAAAAACTGTTTTTT. This translates into CASSFGGEGEKLFF.

In this sample, this clonotype turned up a few times. This chain links TRBV28 with TRBJ2-3; D unresolved. The germline V gene encodes CDR1 MDHEN and CDR2 SYDVKM. The CDR3 has 12 residues. Trimming took 3 bases from V and 7 from J, leaving 8 bases between them. CDR3 protein: CASSFMRNTQYF. CDR3 nucleotide sequence: TGTGCCAGCAGTTTTATGAGGAATACGCAGTATTTT.

V and J are TRBV6-1 and TRBJ2-3; 9 bases align to TRBD2. The CDR3 is made up of 18 amino acids. V lost 5 bases to trimming and J lost 0 bases; unmatched junction nucleotides: 12. Germline loops: CDR1 MNHNS, CDR2 SASEGT. CDR3 in amino acids: CASSPRSSGGTSTDTQYF. CDR3 DNA sequence: TGTGCCAGCAGTCCCCGTTCGAGCGGGGGGACAAGCACAGATACGCAGTATTTT.

The gene calls are TRBV5-8 and TRBJ1-1; D might be TRBD1 (5 bases). Germline lookup yields CDR1 SGHTS and CDR2 YDEGEE. CDR3 length equals 13 residues. Trimming removed 1 base from V and 4 bases from J, with 8 bases in between. CDR3 sequence reads: CASSLRQGTEAFF. The CDR3 DNA reads TGTGCCAGCAGCTTGCGGCAGGGCACTGAAGCTTTCTTT.

The V and J genes are TRBV18 and TRBJ2-7; D uncertain. Trimming left V 0 bases short and J 5 bases short, with 8 bases between. Looked up from germline, CDR1 is KGHSH and CDR2 is LQKENI. There are 13 residues in the CDR3. The CDR3 DNA reads as TGTGCCAGCTCACCACCGAACGAAAACGAGCAGTACTTC. This sequence encodes CASSPPNENEQYF.

The V gene is TRBV7-9, the J gene TRBJ1-5; TRBD1 matches 8 bases. V shed 5 bases, J shed 4 bases, and the junction held 7 bases outside the gene matches. This CDR3 has 15 residues. The germline V gene has CDR1 SEHNR and CDR2 FQNEAQ (reference sequence). CDR3 DNA: TGTGCCAGCAGCGCTCAGGGGGCGGGAAATCAGCCCCAGCATTTT. Amino acids: CASSAQGAGNQPQHF.

The CDR3 reads CSASAAGGTDTQYF. For the CDR3, the DNA is TGCAGTGCTAGTGCCGCCGGGGGGACAGATACGCAGTATTTT. The rearrangement joins TRBV20-1 to TRBJ2-3; TRBD2 matches at 7 bases. V shed 3 bases, J shed 3 bases, and the junction held 6 bases outside the gene matches. Germline V gene data show CDR1 as DFQATT and CDR2 as SNEGSKA (reference sequence). This CDR3 region has 14 residues.

This clonotype was found once. V usage is TRBV27 and J usage is TRBJ2-4, with a weak D call TRBD2 (6 bases). The J call may be incorrect, as the DNA end agrees better with TRBJ2-7. This CDR3 is 13 amino acids long. CDR1 is MNHEY and CDR2 is SMNVEV in the germline V gene (reference sequence). The CDR3 reads CASRTTSTYEQYF. The CDR3 DNA sequence: TGTGCCAGCAGGACAACTAGCACCTACGAGCAGTACTTC.